These T cell receptor beta chains were read from a single sample in a study of blood T cell repertoires in COVID-19. Data came from immunoSEQ multiplex PCR; TCRdb stores just in-frame clones and leaves some out. The table records 300,000 to 450,000 clones, roughly 85% of them present only once. The source material was peripheral blood. The receptors derive from a woman under 30 with acute or convalescent COVID-19. Both conserved end residues are part of each CDR3. The order of the fields is D gene, V gene, J gene, clone size, CDR3 protein, CDR3 DNA. The D gene is left open where the match is weak. Not every row has a clone size; where given, it reads once, few, many or a size class.

>.|TRBV29-1|TRBJ1-1|.
CSVVTMGNTEAFF
TGCAGCGTAGTAACTATGGGGAACACTGAAGCTTTCTTT
>TRBD1|TRBV6-5|TRBJ1-2|.
CASSSRQGLDGYTF
TGTGCCAGCAGTTCGCGACAGGGATTAGATGGCTACACCTTC
>.|TRBV5-1|TRBJ1-4|.
CASSLDRTVLFF
TGCGCCAGCAGCTTGGACAGAACCGTACTGTTTTTT
>.|TRBV11-2|TRBJ2-3|few
CASSSYTDTQYF
TGTGCCAGCAGCTCTTACACAGATACGCAGTATTTT
>TRBD1|TRBV7-9|TRBJ2-7|.
CASSPTGGVDEQYF
TGTGCCAGCAGCCCCACAGGGGGAGTGGACGAGCAGTACTTC
>TRBD1|TRBV5-8|TRBJ2-4|.
CASSLGTDFTKNIQYF
TGTGCCAGCAGCCTGGGGACAGACTTCACCAAAAACATTCAGTACTTC
>TRBD2|TRBV6-4|TRBJ2-7|.
CASSVLGLAGDPYEQYF
TGTGCCAGCAGTGTCCTCGGACTAGCGGGAGACCCCTACGAGCAGTACTTC
>.|TRBV29-1|TRBJ1-1|.
CSVADRYTEAFF
TGCAGCGTTGCCGACAGGTACACTGAAGCTTTCTTT
>.|TRBV24-1|TRBJ1-4|.
CATSDLRVQVTNEKLFF
TGTGCCACCAGTGATTTGCGGGTACAGGTTACTAATGAAAAACTGTTTTTT
>.|TRBV9|TRBJ2-1|.
CASSATGTYYNEQFF
TGTGCCAGCAGCGCGACCGGGACATATTACAATGAGCAGTTCTTC
>TRBD2|TRBV19|TRBJ2-5|.
CASSGSGATQYF
TGTGCCAGTAGTGGTAGCGGGGCGACCCAGTACTTC
>TRBD1|TRBV7-9|TRBJ2-2|.
CASTQNRGNTGELFF
TGTGCCAGCACCCAGAACAGGGGGAACACCGGGGAGCTGTTTTTT
>TRBD1|TRBV5-1|TRBJ2-7|.
CASSSTTGPTYEQYF
TGCGCCAGCAGCTCCACGACAGGGCCAACCTACGAGCAGTACTTC
>TRBD2|TRBV3-1/TRBV3-2|TRBJ2-2|.
CASSQDLTSGRPGELFF
TGTGCCAGCAGCCAAGATCTTACTAGCGGGAGGCCCGGGGAGCTGTTTTTT
>.|TRBV21-1|TRBJ2-7|once
CASTLGLAGGSEQYF
TGTGCCAGCACCTTGGGACTAGCGGGAGGATCCGAGCAGTACTTC
>TRBD1|TRBV28|TRBJ1-2|.
CASRPGQGTRYGYTF
TGTGCCAGCAGACCGGGACAGGGGACCCGCTATGGCTACACCTTC
>.|TRBV30|TRBJ2-2|.
CAWSDWGGPPTGELFF
TGTGCCTGGAGTGATTGGGGGGGGCCCCCGACCGGGGAGCTGTTTTTT
>TRBD2|TRBV27|TRBJ2-1|.
CASSLSNGGANEQFF
TGTGCCAGCAGTTTATCGAACGGGGGGGCAAATGAGCAGTTCTTC
>TRBD1|TRBV10-1|TRBJ2-3|.
CASSDRDRGTDTQYF
TGCGCCAGCAGTGATCGGGACAGGGGTACAGATACGCAGTATTTT
>.|TRBV6-5|TRBJ2-1|.
CASIIQQGNEQFF
TGTGCCAGCATTATCCAACAGGGTAATGAGCAGTTCTTC
>TRBD2|TRBV10-3|TRBJ2-1|.
CAISGLAGGPNEQFF
TGTGCCATCAGTGGCCTAGCGGGGGGGCCCAATGAGCAGTTCTTC
>TRBD2|TRBV24-1|TRBJ2-1|.
CATTEGGYNEQFF
TGTGCCACCACAGAGGGAGGGTACAATGAGCAGTTCTTC
>.|TRBV24-1|TRBJ1-3|.
CATSDPRDSGNTIYF
TGTGCCACCAGTGACCCCAGGGACTCTGGAAACACCATATATTTT
>.|TRBV6-5|TRBJ1-5|.
CASGGSEQPQHF
TGTGCCAGCGGGGGCTCCGAACAGCCCCAGCATTTT
>TRBD1|TRBV15|TRBJ1-2|.
CATSRDQDREWYGYTF
TGTGCCACCAGCAGAGATCAGGACAGGGAGTGGTATGGCTACACCTTC
>TRBD2|TRBV5-1|TRBJ2-3|.
CASSLGHSGGIDTQYF
TGCGCCAGCAGCTTGGGCCACAGCGGGGGGATAGATACGCAGTATTTT
>TRBD1|TRBV19|TRBJ2-7|.
CASSPRQGGSYEQYF
TGTGCCAGTAGTCCCAGACAGGGGGGATCCTACGAGCAGTACTTC
>.|TRBV5-4|TRBJ1-2|.
CASSPVRTDYGYTF
TGTGCCAGCAGTCCCGTGCGGACAGACTATGGCTACACCTTC
>.|TRBV27|TRBJ2-5|.
CASSLSSGMETQYF
TGTGCCAGCAGTTTATCGTCAGGGATGGAGACCCAGTACTTC
>.|TRBV19|TRBJ2-3|.
CASSILTSSDTQYF
TGTGCCAGTAGTATACTGACTAGTTCAGATACGCAGTATTTT
>.|TRBV5-1|TRBJ2-5|.
CASSLGASQAETQYF
TGCGCCAGCAGCTTGGGTGCTTCCCAAGCGGAGACCCAGTACTTC
>TRBD2|TRBV27|TRBJ2-7|.
CASRPILAGESEQYF
TGTGCCAGCAGACCTATCTTAGCGGGAGAGAGCGAGCAGTACTTC
>TRBD2|TRBV27|TRBJ2-7|.
CASQFSGGPYEQYF
TGTGCCTCCCAATTCTCGGGAGGACCCTACGAGCAGTACTTC
>.|TRBV15|TRBJ2-1|.
CATSRDLGDFIADEQFF
TGTGCCACCAGCAGAGATCTAGGGGACTTCATAGCCGATGAGCAGTTCTTC
>.|TRBV9|TRBJ1-2|.
CASSPPQGSGNYGYTF
TGTGCCAGCAGCCCGCCACAGGGATCCGGGAACTATGGCTACACCTTC
>.|TRBV28|TRBJ1-6|.
CASTSGGFWTPLHF
TGTGCCAGCACTAGCGGGGGGTTCTGGACACCCCTCCACTTT
>.|TRBV6-4|TRBJ2-3|.
CASTGYTDTQYF
TGTGCCAGCACGGGGTACACAGATACGCAGTATTTT
>.|TRBV5-8|TRBJ1-5|few
CASSLGGLGNQPQHF
TGTGCCAGCAGCTTGGGGGGCCTGGGGAATCAGCCCCAGCATTTT
>.|TRBV5-1|TRBJ1-6|.
CASSLGQDRIYNSPLHF
TGCGCCAGCAGCTTGGGACAGGACCGGATTTATAATTCACCCCTCCACTTT
>.|TRBV9|TRBJ1-2|.
CASSLGRGGDGYTF
TGTGCCAGCAGCTTAGGCAGGGGAGGGGATGGCTACACCTTC
>.|TRBV9|TRBJ1-3|.
CASSRLDYRGISGNTIYF
TGTGCCAGCAGCCGACTAGACTACCGGGGTATCTCTGGAAACACCATATATTTT
>TRBD1|TRBV9|TRBJ1-3|.
CASSVGPARGAGNTIYF
TGTGCCAGCAGCGTAGGGCCGGCCAGGGGGGCAGGAAACACCATATATTTT
>.|TRBV5-6|TRBJ2-7|.
CASSLAGVSSYEQYF
TGTGCCAGCAGCTTGGCCGGAGTTAGCTCCTACGAGCAGTACTTC
>TRBD1|TRBV10-3|TRBJ1-6|.
CAISTGTGYNSPLHF
TGTGCCATCAGTACGGGGACAGGCTATAATTCACCCCTCCACTTT
>TRBD2|TRBV24-1|TRBJ2-2|.
CATSGLAGLNTGELFF
TGTGCCACCAGTGGACTAGCGGGACTGAACACCGGGGAGCTGTTTTTT
>.|TRBV5-1|TRBJ1-2|.
CASSSLAIGYGYTF
TGCGCCAGCAGCTCTCTAGCTATAGGTTATGGCTACACCTTC
>TRBD1|TRBV14|TRBJ2-1|.
CASSQGIIGTGLGEQFF
TGTGCCAGCAGCCAAGGTATTATAGGGACAGGACTTGGAGAGCAGTTCTTC
>.|TRBV6-1|TRBJ1-1|.
CASSEPRGSTEAFF
TGTGCCAGCAGTGAACCCCGGGGGAGCACTGAAGCTTTCTTT
>TRBD2|TRBV27|TRBJ2-5|.
CASSSSLAAQETQYF
TGTGCCAGCAGTTCCTCACTAGCGGCACAAGAGACCCAGTACTTC
>.|TRBV6-4|TRBJ2-3|.
CASSPEAPTHTQYF
TGTGCCAGCAGCCCCGAGGCCCCAACTCATACGCAGTATTTT